The 9 T cell receptor beta chains listed next were all sequenced from one sample in a study of blood T cells in healthy people across ages (dated by TCRdb to between 2015 and 2017). The library was made by 5' RACE. Sequencing was performed on an Illumina HiSeq 2500. A second PCR of roughly 7 to 11 cycles was performed with a sample-barcoded 5' primer and a J-beta primer mix. Starting from the raw public reads, TCRdb applied fastp trimming at Q25, assembled clones with MiXCR and retained in-frame beta chains. Rows with a matching CDR3 protein are joined into one entry that keeps the most common DNA and genes. Counted in this sample were more than 800,000 distinct CDR3 sequences; around 43% of them appeared once. Under 20% of the sample comes from the top ten. The sample consisted of blood. The source of these receptors is a woman in her sixties or seventies in good health.

V usage is TRBV9 and J usage is TRBJ2-1, with 7 bases aligning to TRBD2. Germline V gene sequence: CDR1 SGDLS, CDR2 YYNGEE. V lost 3 bases and J lost 7; bases outside the gene matches: 10. This CDR3 contains 15 residues. This CDR3 reads CASSAQRDLRNEQFF. The CDR3 nucleotides read TGTGCCAGCAGCGCCCAGCGGGATCTTAGGAATGAGCAGTTCTTC.

The CDR3 sequence is CSARPLVSSYNEQFF. DNA for the CDR3: TGCAGTGCTAGGCCGCTGGTGAGCTCCTACAATGAGCAGTTCTTC. The chain is built from TRBV20-1 and TRBJ2-1, with no clear D. The CDR3 extends over 15 amino acids. The germline gives CDR1 DFQATT, CDR2 SNEGSKA (reference sequence). Trimming shortened V by 3 bases and J by 0 bases, and 12 bases separated the two germline ends.

The rearrangement uses TRBV9 and TRBJ2-3, with D perhaps matching TRBD2 (6 bases). V lost 3 bases and J 1 base, leaving 12 bases between the germline ends. Germline-derived CDR1 and CDR2 are SGDLS and YYNGEE. The CDR3 is made up of 15 amino acids. The CDR3 reads CASSAVGGGTDTQYF. The CDR3 coding sequence is TGTGCCAGCAGCGCCGTGGGAGGAGGCACAGATACGCAGTATTTT.

This clonotype was seen only a few times. V is TRBV28 and J is TRBJ1-2; D gene unclear. Germline values: CDR1 MDHEN, CDR2 SYDVKM. This CDR3 comprises 12 residues. V was shortened by 0 bases and J by 6 bases, with 5 bases between the two germline ends. The CDR3 bases are TGTGCCAGCAGTTTATGGCTCAATGGCTACACCTTC. It specifies CASSLWLNGYTF.

The CDR3 loop is CASSLIAGGDTDTQYF. The CDR3, as DNA: TGCGCCAGCAGCTTGATAGCGGGAGGGGACACAGATACGCAGTATTTT. This sequence joins TRBV5-1 and TRBJ2-3; 11 bases map to TRBD2. Germline lookup yields CDR1 SGHRS and CDR2 YFSETQ. V lost 1 base and J lost 2; bases outside the gene matches: 3. The CDR3 covers 16 residues.

The chain uses TRBV20-1 and TRBJ2-5; 7 bases align to TRBD1. Germline values: CDR1 DFQATT, CDR2 SNEGSKA (reference sequence). There are 13 residues in the CDR3. The trim removed 5 bases at V and 5 bases at J, leaving 8 bases unmatched. The CDR3 region is CSAGETGVETQYF. The DNA for the CDR3 is TGCAGTGCTGGGGAAACAGGGGTGGAGACCCAGTACTTC.

This clonotype was recorded a few times. The chain joins TRBV27 to TRBJ2-7; possibly TRBD1 for D (6 bases). The CDR3 is made up of 14 amino acids. Germline V lookup: CDR1 MNHEY, CDR2 SMNVEV (reference sequence). V was trimmed by 2 bases and J by 7 bases, leaving 15 bases between them. CDR3 protein: CASSLAGRTEEQYF. The CDR3 DNA sequence: TGTGCCAGCAGTTTAGCGGGCCGGACAGAGGAGCAGTACTTC.

V and J are TRBV27 and TRBJ2-7; 8 bases align to TRBD1. J lost 1 base, V lost 6 bases, and 2 bases had no gene match. Germline V lookup: CDR1 MNHEY, CDR2 SMNVEV (reference sequence). The CDR3 is 13 residues long. CDR3 loop: CASRNRGSYEQYF. The CDR3 DNA sequence: TGTGCCAGCAGGAACAGGGGGTCCTACGAGCAGTACTTC.

V and J are TRBV6-1 and TRBJ2-7; D gene uncertain. Between the trimmed V and J ends, which lost 1 base and 3 bases, there was a span of 10 bases. Looked up from germline, CDR1 is MNHNS and CDR2 is SASEGT. The CDR3 consists of 14 residues. The CDR3, as DNA: TGTGCCAGCAGTGAAGGGTGGTACGACTACGAGCAGTACTTC. Its protein product is CASSEGWYDYEQYF.